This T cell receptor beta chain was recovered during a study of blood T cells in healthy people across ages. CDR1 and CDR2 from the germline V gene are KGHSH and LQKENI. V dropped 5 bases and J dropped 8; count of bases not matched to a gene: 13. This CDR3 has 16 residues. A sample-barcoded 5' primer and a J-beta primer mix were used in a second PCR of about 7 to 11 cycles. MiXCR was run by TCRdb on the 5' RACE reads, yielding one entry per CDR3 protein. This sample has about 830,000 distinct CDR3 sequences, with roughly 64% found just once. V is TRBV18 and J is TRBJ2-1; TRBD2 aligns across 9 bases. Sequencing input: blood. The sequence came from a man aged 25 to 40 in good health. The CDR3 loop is CASSAHAGGLGDEQFF. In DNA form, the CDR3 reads TGTGCCAGCTCAGCCCACGCGGGAGGGCTGGGGGATGAGCAGTTCTTC. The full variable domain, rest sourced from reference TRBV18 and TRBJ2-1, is NAGVMQNPRHLVRRRGQEARLRCSPMKGHSHVYWYRQLPEEGLKFMVYLQKENIIDESGMPKERFSAEFPKEGPSILRIQQVVRGDSAAYFCASSAHAGGLGDEQFFGPGTRLTVL.